The T cell receptor (beta chain) under discussion was sequenced for a study of Graves' ophthalmopathy and Graves' hyperthyroidism. This clonotype was counted between two and nine times. Its antigen is unidentified. Uncontrolled infections, other autoimmune diseases, pregnancy or lactation barred patients from enrollment. Amplified material comprised TCR beta CDR3 regions derived from RNA transcripts. Investigators did first-round RT-PCR with HTBI primers, then second-round multiplex PCR. TCRdb analysed the multiplex PCR reads with MiXCR anew, one entry per CDR3 protein. The data contain over a million distinct CDR3 sequences, 35% to 45% of them singletons. Study-wide points: In blood appeared most of the expanded thyroid clonotypes whose frequency exceeded 0.001.

This TCR was recovered from an adult man with Graves' hyperthyroidism. The sample comprised peripheral blood or thyroid tissue (not recorded which).

The CDR3 DNA is TGCAGTGCTAGAACAAGGACTAGCTACGAGCAGTACTTC. Its protein is CSARTRTSYEQYF. The chain carries TRBV20-1 and TRBJ2-7; 7 bases are a match to TRBD2. J lost 3 bases, V lost 2 bases, and 4 bases had no gene match. Germline CDR1 and CDR2: DFQATT and SNEGSKA (reference sequence). This CDR3 has 13 residues.